Below, 21 T cell receptor beta chains from the same sample are listed, as sequenced in a study of early T cells in non-severe SARS-CoV-2 infection. TCRdb re-called the 5' RACE reads with MiXCR, one entry per CDR3 protein. The sample has roughly 56,000 distinct CDR3 sequences; 7% to 10% are singletons. The sample taken for sequencing was whole blood. All receptors derive from an adult who was a healthcare worker with PCR-confirmed SARS-CoV-2 infection or an uninfected control (not recorded which).

V usage is TRBV10-3 and J usage is TRBJ2-3; 10 nucleotides agree with TRBD2. The CDR3 runs to 16 residues. Trimming cost V 3 bases and J 4 bases; bases outside gene matches: 7. Germline CDR1 is ENHRY and CDR2 is SYGVKD. Here the CDR3 DNA reads TGTGCCATCAGTGAAGGTCTAGCGGGAGTGGCAGATACGCAGTATTTT. Residues: CAISEGLAGVADTQYF.

V and J are TRBV4-1 and TRBJ1-2; possible D gene TRBD1, 6 bases. Germline V lookup: CDR1 MGHRA, CDR2 YSYEKL. V was pared by 4 bases and J by 0 bases, with 15 bases between. The CDR3 is 16 residues long. In DNA, the CDR3 is TGCGCCAGCAGCCTTGGACAGACTTTAACTAACTATGGCTACACCTTC. Its translation: CASSLGQTLTNYGYTF.

This clonotype was observed at least ten times. This chain links TRBV7-6 with TRBJ2-1; TRBD2 matches at 8 bases. Looked up from germline, CDR1 is SGHVS and CDR2 is FNYEAQ. The CDR3 is 16 amino acids. V shed 4 bases, J shed 9 bases, and the junction held 14 bases outside the gene matches. The CDR3 nucleotides read TGTGCCAGCAGCTCAGCCTGGCCAGCGGGAGAACTTGAGCAGTTCTTC. It yields the protein CASSSAWPAGELEQFF.

Many counts were recorded for this clonotype. The chain has TRBV29-1 and TRBJ1-4; D gene uncertain. The CDR3 is 13 amino acids. CDR1 is SQVTM and CDR2 is ANQGSEA in the germline V gene. V was trimmed by 4 bases and J by 7 bases, leaving 13 bases between them. CDR3 amino acids: CSVGWMGSEKLFF. The CDR3 DNA follows: TGCAGCGTTGGGTGGATGGGTTCTGAAAAACTGTTTTTT.

The sample holds many counts of this clonotype. The V gene is TRBV27, the J gene TRBJ2-7, with TRBD2 as a possible D gene (5 bases). The CDR3 runs to 13 residues. Germline CDR1 MNHEY, CDR2 SMNVEV (reference sequence). V was pared by 4 bases and J by 6 bases, with 13 bases between. The CDR3 nucleotides read TGTGCCAGCAGTTCGATTCGGGATTTCGAGCAGTACTTC. This sequence encodes CASSSIRDFEQYF.

At least ten counts were recorded for this clonotype. The V gene is TRBV14, the J gene TRBJ1-5; D perhaps matches TRBD1 (5 bases). The germline V and J ends were trimmed by 3 bases and 7 bases, with 13 bases remaining between them. Germline CDR1 and CDR2: SGHDN and FVKESK. The length of the CDR3 is 14 residues. In nucleotides, the CDR3 is TGTGCCAGCAGCCAGTCAGGGTTAAGACAGCCCCAGCATTTT. It specifies CASSQSGLRQPQHF.

About this clonotype: A much more abundant neighbour one base away suggests this may be a read error. V is TRBV4-2 and J is TRBJ2-2, with D perhaps matching TRBD2 (6 bases). V lost 6 bases, J lost 7 bases, and 15 bases lay in between. CDR1 LGHNA and CDR2 YNFKEQ come from the germline V gene. The CDR3 has 14 amino acids. The CDR3 spells CASRRAGDHGELFF. In nucleotides, the CDR3 is TGTGCCAGCAGGCGAGCGGGTGATCACGGGGAGCTGTTTTTT.

This chain uses TRBV6-1 with TRBJ2-4; D remains unclear. The CDR3 spans 18 residues. The V gene lost 2 bases and the J gene lost 1 base, with 18 bases spanning the gap. CDR1 and CDR2 (germline): MNHNS, SASEGT. CDR3 loop: CASSERYGPMGAKNIQYF. Written as DNA, the CDR3 is TGTGCCAGCAGTGAAAGGTATGGCCCCATGGGGGCCAAAAACATTCAGTACTTC.

The rearrangement links TRBV7-9 to TRBJ2-7, with 9 nucleotides matching TRBD1. CDR1 and CDR2 from the germline V gene are SEHNR and FQNEAQ (reference sequence). This CDR3 comprises 14 residues. The CDR3 region is CVSSAQGAPYEQYF. CDR3 nucleotide sequence: TGTGTCAGTAGCGCACAGGGGGCGCCGTACGAGCAGTACTTC.

The chain recombines TRBV6-5 with TRBJ2-1; no definite D call. Trimming took 0 bases from V and 4 from J, leaving 13 bases between them. Germline-derived CDR1 and CDR2 are MNHEY and SVGAGI. There are 16 residues in the CDR3. Here the CDR3 reads CASSYSMGTIYNEQFF. The CDR3 DNA follows: TGTGCCAGCAGTTACTCGATGGGTACTATTTACAATGAGCAGTTCTTC.

This clonotype came up a few times. The chain couples TRBV5-4 to TRBJ2-5; 12 bases match TRBD2. Germline CDR1 is SGHNT and CDR2 is YYREEE (reference sequence). V was clipped by 4 bases and J by 4 bases; unmatched bases: 8. The CDR3 runs to 16 residues. CDR3: CASSQLAGGPRETQYF. The CDR3, as DNA: TGTGCCAGCAGCCAACTAGCGGGAGGCCCTAGAGAGACCCAGTACTTC.

This clonotype is medium-sized by share. The chain carries TRBV12-3 or TRBV12-4 and TRBJ1-5, with a possible D match to TRBD1 (6 bases). The CDR3 contains 13 residues. Trimming left V 2 bases short and J 7 bases short, with 9 bases between. CDR3 amino acids: CASSLQGIQPQHF. For the CDR3, the DNA is TGTGCCAGCAGTTTACAGGGGATCCAGCCCCAGCATTTT.

This clonotype has a handful of counts. A much more abundant neighbour one base away suggests this may be a read error. This chain uses TRBV30 with TRBJ1-6, with D possibly matching TRBD1 (6 bases). Germline CDR1 is GTSNPN and CDR2 is SVGIG (reference sequence). V lost 2 bases and J 7 bases, leaving 15 bases between the germline ends. This CDR3 has 15 residues. In nucleotides, the CDR3 is TGTGCCTGGAGTCCGGCGGACAGCCAAAATTCACCCCTCCACTTT. Encoded protein: CAWSPADSQNSPLHF.

This clonotype was seen repeatedly, ten times or more. The J gene is TRBJ2-5, the V gene TRBV19, with D perhaps TRBD1 (5 bases). The CDR3 has 13 amino acids. V lost 8 bases and J 5 bases, leaving 15 bases between the germline ends. Germline loops: CDR1 LNHDA, CDR2 SQIVND (reference sequence). The CDR3 spells CASGAPSLETQYF. The CDR3 region has the DNA TGTGCCAGTGGGGCACCCTCGTTGGAGACCCAGTACTTC.

This clonotype was observed many times. This chain uses TRBV20-1 with TRBJ2-7, with 14 bases fitting TRBD2. The V and J ends lost 6 bases and 3 bases, in that order; junction bases with no gene match: 4. The germline gives CDR1 DFQATT, CDR2 SNEGSKA (reference sequence). CDR3 length: 14 residues. The CDR3 reads CSALGTSGSYEQYF. CDR3 nucleotide sequence: TGCAGTGCCCTAGGGACTAGCGGGAGCTACGAGCAGTACTTC.

This clonotype appeared many times. This rearrangement joins TRBV9 to TRBJ2-2; the match to TRBD2 covers 10 bases. This CDR3 is 16 amino acids long. The V and J ends lost 4 bases and 10 bases, in that order; junction bases with no gene match: 13. Germline V gene sequence: CDR1 SGDLS, CDR2 YYNGEE. The CDR3 nucleotides read TGTGCCAGCAGCCCCGCGGGGGGACTAGCGTATGAGGAGCTGTTTTTT. Its protein is CASSPAGGLAYEELFF.

The rearrangement joins TRBV4-2 to TRBJ2-1, with 13 bases matching TRBD2. Germline V gene lookup returns CDR1 LGHNA and CDR2 YNFKEQ. Germline trimming cut 4 bases from V and 8 bases from J; bases unmatched to any gene: 8. CDR3 length equals 16 residues. CDR3 loop: CASSPALAGGSYEQFF. Written as DNA, the CDR3 is TGTGCCAGCAGCCCGGCACTAGCGGGGGGGAGTTATGAGCAGTTCTTC.

This sequence joins TRBV4-2 and TRBJ2-7, with D tentatively TRBD2 (6 bases). Looked up from germline, CDR1 is LGHNA and CDR2 is YNFKEQ. Trimming took 4 bases from V and 0 from J, leaving 28 bases between them. This CDR3 contains 20 residues. CDR3 DNA: TGTGCCAGCAGCCGTTACTTCCGGGACTCGGACTCCTTCAGCTCCTACGAGCAGTACTTC. Residues: CASSRYFRDSDSFSSYEQYF.

The rearrangement joins TRBV11-2 to TRBJ2-1, with 9 bases fitting TRBD2. Per germline, CDR1 SGHAT and CDR2 FQNNGV. CDR3 length equals 17 residues. Trimming took 2 bases from V and 1 from J; bases not matched to a gene: 6. The CDR3 is CASSLTSGFRSYNEQFF. The CDR3 DNA follows: TGTGCCAGCAGCTTAACTAGCGGGTTTCGATCCTACAATGAGCAGTTCTTC.

The chain links TRBV28 to TRBJ2-2; D not certain. Between the trimmed V and J ends, which lost 5 bases and 0 bases, there was a span of 7 bases. The germline V gene has CDR1 MDHEN and CDR2 SYDVKM. The CDR3 has 14 residues. This CDR3 reads CASSQTTNTGELFF. CDR3 DNA sequence: TGTGCCAGCAGTCAGACAACGAACACCGGGGAGCTGTTTTTT.

V and J are TRBV5-5 and TRBJ2-1; 8 nucleotides match TRBD2. Germline loops: CDR1 SGHKS, CDR2 YYEKEE (reference sequence). The V gene end was trimmed by 5 bases and the J gene end by 0 bases; junction bases not matched to a gene: 10. The CDR3 is 17 residues long. For the CDR3, the DNA is TGTGCCAGCAGAGTAACTAGCGGCCTGAGCTCCTACAATGAGCAGTTCTTC. Translating gives CASRVTSGLSSYNEQFF.